Listed below are T cell receptor beta chains from one sample, sequenced in a study of T-cell reconstitution after alpha-beta-depleted transplantation in children. TCRdb re-analysed the PCR reads in MiXCR, keeping a single row per CDR3 protein. The data show around 580,000 distinct CDR3 sequences, approximately 30% seen once. Sequencing was performed on PBMCs, taken before TCRalphabeta/CD19-depleted stem cell transplant. These receptor sequences come from a boy younger than two with Wiskott-Aldrich syndrome, due to receive a stem cell transplant. The conserved cysteine and the conserved F or W are not part of the CDR3 here. Fields, in order: V gene, CDR3 protein.

>TRBV18
ASSPRATDLNTEAF
>TRBV24-1
ATTLGAANEQY
>TRBV5-1
ASSYRPKSNYGYT
>TRBV14
ASSQDLIRNYGYT
>TRBV12-3/TRBV12-4
ASRRIGGDIGELF
>TRBV6-5
ASSYSAGGYNEQF
>TRBV9
ASSPRQLAVYNEQF
>TRBV12-3/TRBV12-4
ASSSGQGPRVPDTQY
>TRBV10-3
ATAGQGDNTEAF
>TRBV29-1
SVRDRGGYEQY
>TRBV29-1
SVVMGSTDTQY
>TRBV20-1
SARARTSLNEQF
>TRBV5-1
ASRDRTTNYGYT
>TRBV12-3/TRBV12-4
ASRIMVGDTQY
>TRBV6-1
ASSELQGTGELF
>TRBV7-8
ASSFRDGVYEQY
>TRBV4-1
ASSQVAQGFSSYNEQF
>TRBV10-3
AISDPGARTSILNEQF
>TRBV18
ASSPDTYTEAF
>TRBV3-1
ASSQDHGGSSYNEQF
>TRBV29-1
SVGQGRSYGYT
>TRBV5-6
ASSFSGQGLSSYNEQF
>TRBV27
ASSLYGRAGEQY
>TRBV12-3/TRBV12-4
ASSLSLAEAF
>TRBV29-1
SVAQNTEAF
>TRBV15
ATSSSGSRSGELF
>TRBV11-2
ASSLDLAGGADTQY
>TRBV20-1
SARAWEAYEQY
>TRBV5-1
ASRAGQAYNEQF
>TRBV20-1
SANARISGNTIY
>TRBV15
ATSDRPSYEQY
>TRBV20-1
SYAKTETQY
>TRBV5-5
ASSYSFLTSGGANVLT
>TRBV29-1
SVGGGIAGASYEQY
>TRBV5-1
ASSLVTSGSRYEQY
>TRBV5-1
ASSPLGTGDYEQY
>TRBV12-3/TRBV12-4
ASSFVGNRVSPLH
>TRBV20-1
SAKGDNEQF
>TRBV20-1
SARLSGETQY
>TRBV15
ATSRDRSAARGYEQY
>TRBV7-6
ASSFLPGQGEQSNQPQH
>TRBV29-1
SVKGPQETQY
>TRBV4-1
ASSQDPGGSCYNEQF
>TRBV12-3/TRBV12-4
ASRVANYGYT
>TRBV7-2
ASSLRGTLNSPLH
>TRBV5-1
ASSSLDGNTGELF
>TRBV5-1
ASSSRRIAGVETQY
>TRBV20-1
SASGVNEQF
>TRBV5-1
ASGVRTVAKNIQY
>TRBV6-2/TRBV6-3
ASNSGTSGRWETQY
>TRBV27
ASSFRQGAGNEQF
>TRBV3-1
ASSGGTSLSYEQY
>TRBV6-5
ASSYSDRGLDEQY
>TRBV19
ASSLGTSGGATDTQY
>TRBV7-9
ASAKRDSYNEQF